The 16 T cell receptor beta chains below all came from one sample that was sequenced in a study of blood T cell repertoires in COVID-19. Using immunoSEQ multiplex PCR, the repertoire was profiled, and TCRdb retains in-frame clones only, with some absent. The data contain about 200,000 clones, approximately 85% of them seen just once; the ten biggest clones take up 2% to 3%. Sequencing was carried out using peripheral blood. All receptors derive from a woman in her sixties or seventies with COVID-19, enrolled during active disease.

The chain couples TRBV19 to TRBJ1-6, with 9 bases matching TRBD1. With 10 bases clipped from V and 8 bases from J, the junction kept 6 bases outside the gene matches. The CDR3 has 13 amino acids. The V gene's germline CDR1 is LNHDA and CDR2 SQIVND (reference sequence). The CDR3 reads CAMTDRGYSPLHF. The CDR3 DNA is TGTGCCATGACGGACAGGGGATATTCACCCCTCCACTTT.

The chain links TRBV7-9 to TRBJ1-1; TRBD1 is a possible D gene (6 bases). V lost 5 bases to trimming and J lost 1 base, with 14 bases between them. The CDR3 extends over 15 amino acids. Germline V gene lookup returns CDR1 SEHNR and CDR2 FQNEAQ (reference sequence). DNA for the CDR3: TGTGCCAGCAGCCCAGACTGGACAGAGAACACTGAAGCTTTCTTT. Protein product: CASSPDWTENTEAFF. Full variable domain (rest looked up from reference TRBV7-9 and TRBJ1-1): DTGVSQNPRHKITKRGQNVTFRCDPISEHNRLYWYRQTLGQGPEFLTYFQNEAQLEKSRLLSDRFSAERPKGSFSTLEIQRTEQGDSAMYLCASSPDWTENTEAFFGQGTRLTVV.

In its sample, this clone was seen a few times. The CDR3 bases are TGTGCCAGCAGTCAACTAGCGGGTGGTGAGCAGTTCTTC. It translates to CASSQLAGGEQFF. This chain uses TRBV12-3 or TRBV12-4 with TRBJ2-1; 9 bases map to TRBD2. Trimming took 5 bases from V and 9 from J; bases not matched to a gene: 5. The CDR3 totals 13 residues.

V and J are TRBV27 and TRBJ1-5, with TRBD1 as a possible D gene (5 bases). The ends were cut back, 2 bases at V and 5 bases at J, with 7 bases in the middle. The V gene's germline CDR1 is MNHEY and CDR2 SMNVEV (reference sequence). The CDR3 covers 13 residues. In DNA, the CDR3 is TGTGCCAGCAGTTTAGTAGGGGATCAGCCCCAGCATTTT. It encodes CASSLVGDQPQHF.

The chain combines TRBV27 with TRBJ2-1, with 9 positions matching TRBD2. V shed 8 bases and J 2 bases; nucleotides not matched to a gene: 7. This CDR3 comprises 15 residues. The germline CDR1 and CDR2 sequences are MNHEY and SMNVEV (reference sequence). The CDR3 DNA follows: TGTGCCAGCCTTCAGCGCGGGGGGGCCTACAATGAGCAGTTCTTC. This gives the protein CASLQRGGAYNEQFF.

V gene TRBV7-3 combines with J gene TRBJ1-6; 7 bases line up with TRBD1. Trimming took 2 bases from V and 13 from J; bases not matched to a gene: 5. This CDR3 comprises 13 residues. The V gene's germline CDR1 is SGHTA and CDR2 FQGTGA. CDR3 sequence: CASSLGTVSPLHF. CDR3 nucleotides: TGTGCCAGCAGCTTAGGGACAGTATCGCCCCTCCACTTT.

The rearrangement joins TRBV6-6 to TRBJ1-5; D uncertain. The CDR3 has 15 amino acids. With 8 bases removed from V and 3 bases from J, the gap between germline ends came to 17 bases. Germline loops: CDR1 MNHNY, CDR2 SVGAGI (reference sequence). The CDR3 region is CASAGGGLVNQPQHF. The CDR3 coding sequence is TGTGCCAGCGCTGGTGGAGGGCTAGTCAATCAGCCCCAGCATTTT.

The chain carries TRBV28 and TRBJ1-1; no definite D call. Trimming pared 1 base from V and 0 bases from J, leaving 3 bases between. The V gene's germline CDR1 is MDHEN and CDR2 SYDVKM. The CDR3 consists of 13 residues. The CDR3 DNA reads TGTGCCAGCAGTTTATCTTTGAACACTGAAGCTTTCTTT. Its protein product is CASSLSLNTEAFF.

V usage is TRBV29-1 and J usage is TRBJ2-1, with a possible D match to TRBD2 (5 bases). CDR3 length equals 11 residues. V gave up 6 bases and J gave up 7 bases, with 10 bases separating them. Germline CDR1 and CDR2: SQVTM and ANQGSEA. The CDR3 bases are TGCAGCGTGCCAACTAGGAATGAGCAGTTCTTC. Protein: CSVPTRNEQFF.

The V gene is TRBV19, the J gene TRBJ2-1, with D hard to call. V shed 1 base and J shed 0 bases, with 13 bases lying between them. The CDR3 runs 17 residues. CDR1 is LNHDA and CDR2 is SQIVND in the germline V gene (reference sequence). In nucleotides, the CDR3 is TGTGCCAGTAGTATAGTCCGGGTATTGAGCTCCTACAATGAGCAGTTCTTC. Its translation is CASSIVRVLSSYNEQFF.

This chain uses TRBV7-2 with TRBJ2-2, with D possibly being TRBD1 (5 bases). The CDR3 has 16 residues. Trimming took 4 bases from V and 6 from J, leaving 18 bases between them. The germline V gene encodes CDR1 SGHTA and CDR2 FQGNSA. CDR3 in amino acids: CASSSQVPSTAGELFF. DNA for the CDR3: TGTGCCAGCAGCTCACAGGTACCCAGTACCGCCGGGGAGCTGTTTTTT.

The chain is built from TRBV29-1 and TRBJ1-1, with 7 bases identical to TRBD1. The CDR3 is 18 amino acids. The germline V gene has CDR1 SQVTM and CDR2 ANQGSEA. V shed 6 bases and J 1 base; nucleotides not matched to a gene: 20. CDR3 nucleotide sequence: TGCAGCGTATCTAACAGGGGTTTGAGGTTAGAGAAGAACACTGAAGCTTTCTTT. Protein product: CSVSNRGLRLEKNTEAFF.

The rearrangement joins TRBV19 to TRBJ2-4; 14 bases line up with TRBD2. The CDR3 runs 18 residues. Germline trimming cut 4 bases from V and 1 base from J; bases unmatched to any gene: 6. CDR1 is LNHDA, CDR2 SQIVND, per germline (reference sequence). The CDR3 DNA reads as TGTGCCAGTAGTACGGGACTAGCGGGAGTACGGGCCAAAAACATTCAGTACTTC. Translating it yields CASSTGLAGVRAKNIQYF.

The J gene is TRBJ2-5, the V gene TRBV7-3; possible D gene TRBD1, 5 bases. The CDR3 is 14 residues long. Germline V gene sequence: CDR1 SGHTA, CDR2 FQGTGA. V was trimmed by 5 bases and J by 1 base, leaving 11 bases between them. The CDR3 spells CASSQTAAQETQYF. The CDR3 nucleotides are TGTGCCAGCAGCCAGACAGCCGCCCAAGAGACCCAGTACTTC.

The chain recombines TRBV4-3 with TRBJ1-4; D might be TRBD1 (5 bases). The CDR3 is made up of 17 amino acids. V was clipped by 0 bases and J by 2 bases, with 13 bases between them. Germline-derived CDR1 and CDR2 are LGHNA and YSLEER. The CDR3 DNA is TGCGCCAGCAGCCAAGACGGGGGGTTTACGACTAATGAAAAACTGTTTTTT. The encoded protein is CASSQDGGFTTNEKLFF.

V and J are TRBV29-1 and TRBJ1-2, with 7 bases aligning to TRBD1. V trimming: 7 bases; J trimming: 0 bases; junction bases outside the gene matches: 5. There are 13 residues in the CDR3. CDR1 is SQVTM, CDR2 ANQGSEA, per germline. The CDR3 spells CSARQGANYGYTF. Written as DNA, the CDR3 is TGCAGCGCCAGACAGGGAGCTAACTATGGCTACACCTTC.